One sample yielded the 6 T cell receptor beta chains listed below, sequenced in a study of molecular identifiers for immune sequencing clone quantification (dated by TCRdb to the late 2010s). The protocol used for the library was PCR. Sequencer: NextSeq 500. The public reads were reanalyzed by TCRdb: fastp trimming at Q25, MiXCR alignment, in-frame beta chains only. Each entry merges the rows of one CDR3 protein and shows their most common DNA and genes. This sample is represented by some 97,000 distinct CDR3 sequences; about 24% of them were singletons. The top ten hold 0.94% of the sample. The source material was naive CD8+ T cells from blood, with Jurkat cell RNA spiked in. This sample's cell subset or site label indicates: FACS-sorted CD8+CD4-CCR7+CD45RA+ naive T cells. The receptor set was obtained from a human donor in good health. Some libraries in this study had Jurkat cell RNA spiked in.

This clonotype came up many times. This chain connects TRBV19 to TRBJ2-3; D is possibly TRBD2 (6 bases). The V and J ends lost 7 bases and 1 base respectively, with 15 bases between them. The CDR3 extends over 15 amino acids. The germline CDR1 and CDR2 sequences are LNHDA and SQIVND (reference sequence). The CDR3, as DNA: TGTGCCAGTATGCCCTTGGCTAGCGGCACAGATACGCAGTATTTT. This translates into CASMPLASGTDTQYF.

This clonotype was seen repeatedly, ten times or more. CDR3 amino acids: CASSQDRSYSPLHF. In nucleotides, the CDR3 is TGCGCCAGCAGCCAAGATCGGTCCTATTCACCCCTCCACTTT. V usage is TRBV4-1 and J usage is TRBJ1-6; D unresolved. The CDR3 runs to 14 residues. From germline, CDR1 is MGHRA and CDR2 YSYEKL. V gave up 0 bases and J gave up 8 bases, with 8 bases separating them.

This clonotype has a count of ten or more. The V call is TRBV27, the J call TRBJ2-7; D gene uncertain. CDR1 MNHEY and CDR2 SMNVEV come from the germline V gene (reference sequence). The CDR3 consists of 14 residues. V lost 5 bases and J 6 bases, leaving 17 bases between the germline ends. The CDR3 DNA follows: TGTGCCAGCAGTCGTGACCCCGGAATAAGCGAGCAGTACTTC. Its translation is CASSRDPGISEQYF.

The chain joins TRBV7-9 to TRBJ2-7; no clear D gene. Germline V gene sequence: CDR1 SEHNR, CDR2 FQNEAQ (reference sequence). Between the trimmed V and J ends, which lost 5 bases and 3 bases, there was a span of 11 bases. This CDR3 spans 13 amino acids. The CDR3 spells CASSPEVGYEQYF. DNA for the CDR3: TGTGCCAGCAGCCCAGAGGTTGGCTACGAGCAGTACTTC.

With respect to this clonotype: A read error is possible here, since a much larger clone lies one base away. V and J are TRBV9 and TRBJ1-4, with TRBD1 as a possible D gene (5 bases). The CDR3 loop spans 14 amino acids. Per germline, CDR1 SGDLS and CDR2 YYNGEE. The CDR3 DNA sequence: TGTGCCAGCAGCGTAGGGGGGACTAATGAAAAACTGTGTTTT. It codes for CASSVGGTNEKLCF.

This clonotype was seen a single time. This may arise from a read error, as a much more abundant clone is one base away. V gene TRBV4-2 combines with J gene TRBJ1-1, with D maybe TRBD1 (6 bases). The length of the CDR3 is 13 residues. Trimming shortened V by 1 base and J by 8 bases, and 11 bases separated the two germline ends. Germline assignment: CDR1 LGHNA and CDR2 YNFKEQ. The chain's CDR3 is CASSQVKGVEAFF. DNA for the CDR3: TGTGCCAGCAGCCAAGTTAAGGGGGTGGAAGCTTTCTTT.